The 27 T cell receptor beta chains listed next were all sequenced from one sample in a study of cytomegalovirus exposure and HLA in healthy donors. PCR employed 60 Vbeta and 13 Jbeta primers. Sequenced by immunoSEQ multiplex PCR; TCRdb stores in-frame clones only, minus some. The sample consists of 100,000 to 150,000 clones, 81% of them appearing once. Sample: PBMCs. Receptors originate from a woman aged 25-40 years in good health and CMV-seronegative.

This clone was detected only once. The chain links TRBV19 to TRBJ1-2; TRBD1 is a possible D gene (6 bases). V dropped 6 bases and J dropped 8 bases, with 22 bases sitting between them. There are 15 residues in the CDR3. CDR1 is LNHDA, CDR2 SQIVND, per germline (reference sequence). As DNA, the CDR3 is TGTGCCAGTAGGTTAGGGGCAGGGGATAATAGAGGCTACACCTTC. Its protein product is CASRLGAGDNRGYTF.

This chain links TRBV30 with TRBJ1-5, with 12 positions matching TRBD1. Germline V lookup: CDR1 GTSNPN, CDR2 SVGIG (reference sequence). The CDR3 contains 15 residues. Trimming removed 3 bases from V and 2 bases from J; junction bases left unmatched: 2. The CDR3, as DNA: TGTGCCTGGAGGGGGACAGGGGGCGGCAATCAGCCCCAGCATTTT. Protein product: CAWRGTGGGNQPQHF.

J is TRBJ1-2 and V is TRBV19, with unresolved D. Germline V gene data show CDR1 as LNHDA and CDR2 as SQIVND (reference sequence). V was trimmed by 5 bases and J by 8 bases, leaving 12 bases between them. The length of the CDR3 is 12 residues. The CDR3: CASSPVGGGYTF. The CDR3, as DNA: TGTGCCAGTAGTCCGGTGGGAGGAGGCTACACCTTC.

This clone was observed once. The V gene is TRBV5-6, the J gene TRBJ1-1; the D is unclear. CDR1 is SGHDT and CDR2 is YYEEEE in the germline V gene. The CDR3 spans 13 residues. V lost 2 bases, J lost 3 bases, and 8 bases lay in between. The CDR3 loop is CASSFGFDTEAFF. CDR3 DNA sequence: TGTGCCAGCAGCTTCGGGTTTGACACTGAAGCTTTCTTT.

The rearrangement uses TRBV4-1 and TRBJ1-1; no clear D gene. CDR1 is MGHRA and CDR2 is YSYEKL in the germline V gene. This CDR3 region has 15 residues. Trimming removed 7 bases from V and 0 bases from J, with 15 bases in between. The CDR3 region has the DNA TGCGCCAGCACACCTCTCCAGATAATGAACACTGAAGCTTTCTTT. It is translated as CASTPLQIMNTEAFF.

J is TRBJ2-3 and V is TRBV5-4; possibly TRBD1 for D (5 bases). Trimming took off 2 bases at V and 3 bases at J, with 10 bases between the two ends. The germline V gene has CDR1 SGHNT and CDR2 YYREEE (reference sequence). The CDR3 is 14 amino acids. The CDR3 is CASSFQGATDTQYF. The CDR3 DNA is TGTGCCAGCAGCTTCCAGGGTGCTACAGATACGCAGTATTTT.

V usage is TRBV4-1 and J usage is TRBJ2-7; no reliable D call. The CDR3 extends over 12 amino acids. CDR1 and CDR2 (germline): MGHRA, YSYEKL. The V end lost 1 base, the J end lost 6 bases, and 7 bases lay between the germline ends. CDR3 nucleotide sequence: TGCGCCAGCAGCCAAGTTAACAGCGAGCAGTACTTC. It translates to CASSQVNSEQYF.

The V call is TRBV9, the J call TRBJ1-3; TRBD1 agrees at 7 bases. Germline CDR1 SGDLS, CDR2 YYNGEE. The ends lost 3 bases at V and 1 base at J; junction bases unmatched: 1. The CDR3 extends over 14 amino acids. Here the CDR3 DNA reads TGTGCCAGCAGCGCCAGGGGGTCTGGAAACACCATATATTTT. Amino acid sequence: CASSARGSGNTIYF.

V gene TRBV6-5 combines with J gene TRBJ1-5; D gene unclear. V was clipped by 0 bases and J by 6 bases, with 6 bases between them. Germline V lookup: CDR1 MNHEY, CDR2 SVGAGI. This CDR3 spans 13 amino acids. The CDR3 spells CASSYSAGQPQHF. The CDR3 coding sequence is TGTGCCAGCAGTTACTCGGCAGGTCAGCCCCAGCATTTT.

This chain joins TRBV9 and TRBJ2-3; 7 bases are a match to TRBD2. The ends lost 7 bases at V and 2 bases at J; junction bases unmatched: 10. CDR3 size: 15 residues. Germline CDR1 SGDLS, CDR2 YYNGEE. The CDR3 DNA reads TGTGCCAGCTCCATGGGAGGGGAACCCACAGATACGCAGTATTTT. Translating gives CASSMGGEPTDTQYF.

The chain joins TRBV5-4 to TRBJ2-1; 9 bases agree with TRBD1. The germline V gene has CDR1 SGHNT and CDR2 YYREEE (reference sequence). Unmatched junction bases numbered 3, after V lost 4 bases and J lost 7 bases. This CDR3 region has 13 residues. As DNA, the CDR3 is TGTGCCAGCAGCAGGGGACAGGGAAATGAGCAGTTCTTC. Its translation is CASSRGQGNEQFF.

The chain uses TRBV19 and TRBJ2-5, with 12 bases matching TRBD2. The CDR3 sequence is 15 residues long. Germline CDR1 LNHDA, CDR2 SQIVND (reference sequence). The V segment lost 7 bases and the J segment 4 bases; nucleotides outside the gene matches: 7. The DNA for the CDR3 is TGTGCCAGTAAATCTAGCGGGAGGGCGGCAGAGACCCAGTACTTC. This encodes CASKSSGRAAETQYF.

This clone occurred a few times. The chain is built from TRBV7-9 and TRBJ2-1; D might be TRBD2 (5 bases). In germline, CDR1 is SEHNR, CDR2 FQNEAQ (reference sequence). Trimming took off 6 bases at V and 4 bases at J, with 10 bases between the two ends. CDR3 length: 13 residues. The CDR3 DNA follows: TGTGCCAGCAGAAGACTACAATACAATGAGCAGTTCTTC. Translation gives CASRRLQYNEQFF.

The chain uses TRBV30 and TRBJ2-6; D not resolved. Looked up from germline, CDR1 is GTSNPN and CDR2 is SVGIG (reference sequence). Trimming removed 3 bases at V and 4 bases at J, with 7 bases between. The CDR3 covers 13 residues. DNA of the CDR3: TGTGCCTGGAGGGTACGGGGGGCCAACGTCCTGACTTTC. It yields the protein CAWRVRGANVLTF.

This clone was recorded once. This chain links TRBV6-5 with TRBJ2-3; D not certain. This CDR3 is 15 amino acids long. Germline V gives CDR1 MNHEY, CDR2 SVGAGI. The V and J ends lost 3 bases and 5 bases respectively, with 15 bases between them. The CDR3 DNA follows: TGTGCCAGCAGTTATTATCGCCCCGAGGTAGATACGCAGTATTTT. Its translation is CASSYYRPEVDTQYF.

The rearrangement uses TRBV29-1 and TRBJ2-1, with TRBD1 matching over 8 bases. The CDR3 spans 12 residues. Trimming cost V 7 bases and J 6 bases; bases outside gene matches: 5. Germline CDR1 and CDR2: SQVTM and ANQGSEA. This chain's CDR3 is CSGDRGGNEQFF. The DNA for the CDR3 is TGCAGCGGCGACAGGGGAGGCAATGAGCAGTTCTTC.

The rearrangement uses TRBV4-2 and TRBJ2-1; D unresolved. The CDR3 is 18 residues long. Trimming took off 1 base at V and 8 bases at J, with 24 bases between the two ends. Germline loops: CDR1 LGHNA, CDR2 YNFKEQ. The CDR3 protein is CASSQGDLVVHRVYEQFF. The CDR3 DNA follows: TGTGCCAGCAGCCAAGGTGATTTGGTGGTCCATAGAGTCTATGAGCAGTTCTTC.

V is TRBV6-6 and J is TRBJ2-3; D is uncertain. Looked up from germline, CDR1 is MNHNY and CDR2 is SVGAGI (reference sequence). This CDR3 comprises 15 residues. V lost 7 bases and J 0 bases, leaving 14 bases between the germline ends. CDR3 amino acids: CASNHRALSTDTQYF. DNA for the CDR3: TGTGCCAGCAACCATAGAGCCCTAAGCACAGATACGCAGTATTTT.

J is TRBJ2-5 and V is TRBV5-1; 10 bases are shared with TRBD2. The germline V gene encodes CDR1 SGHRS and CDR2 YFSETQ. The CDR3 loop spans 18 amino acids. The V and J ends lost 3 bases and 5 bases, in that order; junction bases with no gene match: 16. The CDR3 nucleotides are TGCGCCAGCAGCTGGCCGGGGCTAGCGGGGGTGTCATTGGAGACCCAGTACTTC. This gives the protein CASSWPGLAGVSLETQYF.

Of note for this clone: At one boundary the junction diverges from the germline segment, which might be a read error. The chain is built from TRBV4-1 and TRBJ2-7, with 12 bases lining up with TRBD2. The CDR3 runs 15 residues. Germline V lookup: CDR1 MGHRA, CDR2 YSYEKL. In nucleotides, the CDR3 is TGCGCCAGCAGCCAAGAGACTAGCGGGAGTTACGAGCAGCACTTC. Translated: CASSQETSGSYEQHF.

This clone came up once. The V and J genes are TRBV9 and TRBJ2-7; D unresolved. Trimming took off 3 bases at V and 2 bases at J, with 3 bases between the two ends. Germline CDR1 and CDR2: SGDLS and YYNGEE. This CDR3 has 11 amino acids. CDR3 DNA: TGTGCCAGCAGCGCCGCCTACGAGCAGTACTTC. Translating gives CASSAAYEQYF.

The V and J genes are TRBV4-1 and TRBJ2-1; TRBD2 matches 13 bases. This CDR3 is built from 17 residues. Germline values: CDR1 MGHRA, CDR2 YSYEKL. With 1 base clipped from V and 8 bases from J, the junction kept 8 bases outside the gene matches. In DNA form, the CDR3 reads TGCGCCAGCAGCCAAGTCAGACTAGCGGGAGGTGCCTATGAGCAGTTCTTC. It specifies CASSQVRLAGGAYEQFF.

V is TRBV6-5 and J is TRBJ2-7, with D possibly being TRBD1 (6 bases). Germline V gives CDR1 MNHEY, CDR2 SVGAGI. V shed 6 bases and J shed 7 bases, with 13 bases lying between them. This CDR3 has 12 amino acids. The CDR3 spells CASSGDTMEQYF. The CDR3 DNA is TGTGCCAGCAGCGGGGACACGATGGAGCAGTACTTC.

The chain couples TRBV11-2 to TRBJ2-1; the D gene is possibly TRBD2 (7 bases). The CDR3 runs 17 residues. Trimming removed 1 base from V and 4 bases from J, with 17 bases in between. CDR1 is SGHAT, CDR2 FQNNGV, per germline. In nucleotides, the CDR3 is TGTGCCAGCAGCTTAGGGGGGGCGGGAGCCTTTTACAATGAGCAGTTCTTC. Its translation is CASSLGGAGAFYNEQFF.

V is TRBV2 and J is TRBJ1-2, with D perhaps TRBD1 (6 bases). Germline-derived CDR1 and CDR2 are SNHLY and FYNNEI. CDR3 length: 13 amino acids. V lost 3 bases and J 2 bases, leaving 7 bases between the germline ends. DNA for the CDR3: TGTGCCAGCAGTGAGGGGACAAACTATGGCTACACCTTC. This translates into CASSEGTNYGYTF.

The gene calls are TRBV9 and TRBJ1-5; D not certain. Germline V lookup: CDR1 SGDLS, CDR2 YYNGEE. Trimming removed 0 bases from V and 7 bases from J, with 8 bases in between. The CDR3 loop spans 13 amino acids. For the CDR3, the DNA is TGTGCCAGCAGCGTAGGAGGGAGACAGCCCCAGCATTTT. Amino acids: CASSVGGRQPQHF.

In its sample, this clone was seen once. The rearrangement uses TRBV27 and TRBJ1-5; possible D gene TRBD1, 5 bases. Trimming took 3 bases from V and 3 from J, leaving 9 bases between them. The CDR3 has 14 amino acids. CDR1 is MNHEY, CDR2 SMNVEV, per germline (reference sequence). Here the CDR3 reads CASSFRGYNQPQHF. In DNA, the CDR3 is TGTGCCAGCAGTTTTCGGGGGTACAATCAGCCCCAGCATTTT.